Given below is one T cell receptor beta chain in context. The CDR3 consists of 14 residues. V lost 3 bases, J lost 7 bases, and 6 bases stayed unmatched. CDR1 MNHNS and CDR2 SASEGT come from the germline V gene. These data are taken from a study of blood T cell repertoires in COVID-19. Turning to the study itself: The samples span acute and convalescent COVID-19 from the United States, Italy and Spain. In each case, the material was cDNA or gDNA derived from T cells, B-cell-depleted T cells, or PBMCs.

In the authors' workflow: Reference gene primer amplification yielded estimated nucleated cell counts. TCRdb keeps only in-frame clones here, not all; method: immunoSEQ multiplex PCR. Clonal size and the V and J genes are those of that table, whereas D and trimming came from the DNA. Of around 54,000 clones in the sample, 90% were seen once. The sequenced sample consisted of peripheral blood. The TCR originated in a woman aged 40 to 49 with active COVID-19. The V gene is TRBV6-1, the J gene TRBJ2-4; 7 positions agree with TRBD2. CDR3 DNA: TGTGCCAGCAGTGAGCTGGGACTAATCAACATTCAGTACTTC. Amino acids: CASSELGLINIQYF.